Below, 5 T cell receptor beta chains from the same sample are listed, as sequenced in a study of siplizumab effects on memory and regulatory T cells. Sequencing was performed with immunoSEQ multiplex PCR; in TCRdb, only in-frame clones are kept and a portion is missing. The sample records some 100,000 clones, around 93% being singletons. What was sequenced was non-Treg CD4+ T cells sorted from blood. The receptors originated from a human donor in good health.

Here the CDR3 reads CASSPRGRGTYEQYF. CDR3 coding DNA: TGTGCCAGCAGCCCCCGGGGGCGGGGTACCTACGAGCAGTACTTC. The V call is TRBV11-2, the J call TRBJ2-7, with D perhaps assigned TRBD1 or TRBD2 (6 bases each). The CDR3 is made up of 15 amino acids. The germline CDR1 and CDR2 sequences are SGHAT and FQNNGV. Trimming left V 5 bases short and J 2 bases short, with 16 bases between.

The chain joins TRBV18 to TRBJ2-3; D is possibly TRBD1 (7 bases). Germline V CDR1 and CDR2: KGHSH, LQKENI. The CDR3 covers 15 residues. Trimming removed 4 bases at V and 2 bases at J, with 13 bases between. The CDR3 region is CASSQNRGLTDTQYF. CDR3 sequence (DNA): TGTGCCAGCTCACAGAACAGGGGACTCACAGATACGCAGTATTTT.

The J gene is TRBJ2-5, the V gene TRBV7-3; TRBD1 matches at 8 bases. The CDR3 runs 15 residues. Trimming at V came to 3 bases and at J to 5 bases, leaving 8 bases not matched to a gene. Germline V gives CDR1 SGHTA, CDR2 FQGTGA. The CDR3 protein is CASSFATGGRETQYF. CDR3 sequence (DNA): TGTGCCAGCAGCTTTGCTACAGGGGGTAGGGAGACCCAGTACTTC.

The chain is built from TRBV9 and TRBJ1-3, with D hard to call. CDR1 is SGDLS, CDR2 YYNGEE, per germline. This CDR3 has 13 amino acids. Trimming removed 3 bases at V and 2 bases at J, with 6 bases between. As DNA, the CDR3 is TGTGCCAGCAGCGAGAGGGCTGGAAACACCATATATTTT. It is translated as CASSERAGNTIYF. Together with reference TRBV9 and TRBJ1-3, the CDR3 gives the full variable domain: DSGVTQTPKHLITATGQRVTLRCSPRSGDLSVYWYQQSLDQGLQFLIQYYNGEERAKGNILERFSAQQFPDLHSELNLSSLELGDSALYFCASSERAGNTIYFGEGSWLTVV.

CDR3 coding DNA: TGTGCCAGCAGCCGGGAGGGTAATGAAAAACTGTTTTTT. The encoded protein is CASSREGNEKLFF. This chain links TRBV5-4 with TRBJ1-4; D remains ambiguous. V lost 4 bases, J lost 4 bases, and 8 bases lay in between. Germline CDR1 and CDR2: SGHNT and YYREEE (reference sequence). The CDR3 loop spans 13 amino acids.